The present T cell receptor (beta chain) was sequenced within a study of shared clonotypes between healthy human individuals. The CDR3 sequence is 16 residues long. Germline V gene sequence: CDR1 SGHTA, CDR2 FQGNSA. V shed 8 bases and J 3 bases; nucleotides not matched to a gene: 9. The assay was immunoSEQ multiplex PCR, and TCRdb's table has in-frame clones only and misses some. The table has about 1 million clones, around 76% seen once. Sequenced material: memory CD4+ T cells sorted from blood. As to subset: CD45RA-negative fraction. The TCR was taken from a man younger than 35 in good health. The rearrangement links TRBV7-2 to TRBJ2-1, with 11 bases aligning to TRBD2. CDR3 region: CASLPTLAGVYNEQFF. The CDR3 nucleotides are TGTGCCAGCCTGCCCACACTAGCGGGAGTCTACAATGAGCAGTTCTTC.